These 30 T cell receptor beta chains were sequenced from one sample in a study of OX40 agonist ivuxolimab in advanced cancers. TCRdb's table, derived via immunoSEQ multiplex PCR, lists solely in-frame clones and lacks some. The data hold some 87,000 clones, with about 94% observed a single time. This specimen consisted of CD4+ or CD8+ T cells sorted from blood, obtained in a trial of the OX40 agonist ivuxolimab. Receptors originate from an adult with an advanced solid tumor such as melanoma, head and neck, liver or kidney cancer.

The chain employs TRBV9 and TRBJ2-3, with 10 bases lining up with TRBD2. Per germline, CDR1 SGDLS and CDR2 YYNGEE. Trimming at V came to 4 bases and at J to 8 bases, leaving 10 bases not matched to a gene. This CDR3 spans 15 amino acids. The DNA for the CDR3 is TGTGCCAGCAGCACCAGCGGAGCGGGAGGGCGTACGCAGTATTTT. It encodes CASSTSGAGGRTQYF.

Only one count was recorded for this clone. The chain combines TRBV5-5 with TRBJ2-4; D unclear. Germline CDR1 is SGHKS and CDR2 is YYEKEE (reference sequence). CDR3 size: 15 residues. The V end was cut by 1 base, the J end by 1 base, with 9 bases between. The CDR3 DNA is TGTGCCAGCAGCTTGTTCAGTTCGGCCAAAAACATTCAGTACTTC. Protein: CASSLFSSAKNIQYF.

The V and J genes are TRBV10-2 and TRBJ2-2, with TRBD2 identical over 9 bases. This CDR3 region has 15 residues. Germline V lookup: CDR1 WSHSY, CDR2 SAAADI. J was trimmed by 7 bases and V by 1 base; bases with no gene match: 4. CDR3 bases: TGCGCCAGCAGTGAGTTCCAGACTAGCGGCGGGGAGCTGTTTTTT. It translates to CASSEFQTSGGELFF.

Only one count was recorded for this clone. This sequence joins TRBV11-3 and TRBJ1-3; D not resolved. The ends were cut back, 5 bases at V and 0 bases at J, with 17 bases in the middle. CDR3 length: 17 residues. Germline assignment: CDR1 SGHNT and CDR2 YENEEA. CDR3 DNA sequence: TGTGCCAGCAGCCCGTGGGTGGAAGGAGGCTCTGGAAACACCATATATTTT. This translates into CASSPWVEGGSGNTIYF.

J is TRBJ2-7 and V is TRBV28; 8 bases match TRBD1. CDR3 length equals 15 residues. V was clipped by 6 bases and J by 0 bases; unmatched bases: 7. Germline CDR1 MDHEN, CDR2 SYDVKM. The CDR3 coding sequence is TGTGCCAGCAGGCTAGGACAGGGCAGCTCCTACGAGCAGTACTTC. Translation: CASRLGQGSSYEQYF.

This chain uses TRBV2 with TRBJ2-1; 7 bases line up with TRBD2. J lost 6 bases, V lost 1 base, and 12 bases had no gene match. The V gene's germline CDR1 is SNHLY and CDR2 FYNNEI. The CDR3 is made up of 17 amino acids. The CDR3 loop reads CASSEGVWSGASNEQFF. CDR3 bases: TGTGCCAGCAGTGAAGGGGTATGGAGCGGGGCAAGCAATGAGCAGTTCTTC.

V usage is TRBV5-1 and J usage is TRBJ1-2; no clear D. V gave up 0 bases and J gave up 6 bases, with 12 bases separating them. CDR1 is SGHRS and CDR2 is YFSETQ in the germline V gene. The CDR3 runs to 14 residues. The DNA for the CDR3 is TGCGCCAGCAGCTTGGTGCCGAATTTGGATGGCTACACCTTC. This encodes CASSLVPNLDGYTF.

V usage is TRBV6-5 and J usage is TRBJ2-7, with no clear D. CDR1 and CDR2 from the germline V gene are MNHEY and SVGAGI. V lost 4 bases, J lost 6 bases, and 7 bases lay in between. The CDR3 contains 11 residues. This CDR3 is CASSFGPEQYF. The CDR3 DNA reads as TGTGCCAGCAGTTTCGGGCCCGAGCAGTACTTC.

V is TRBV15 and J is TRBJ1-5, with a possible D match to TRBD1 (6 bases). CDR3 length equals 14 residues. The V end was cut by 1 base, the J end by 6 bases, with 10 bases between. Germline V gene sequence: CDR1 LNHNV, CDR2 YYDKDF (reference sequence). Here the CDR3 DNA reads TGTGCCACCAGCAGAGGCAGGGGAAGTCAGCCCCAGCATTTT. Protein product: CATSRGRGSQPQHF.

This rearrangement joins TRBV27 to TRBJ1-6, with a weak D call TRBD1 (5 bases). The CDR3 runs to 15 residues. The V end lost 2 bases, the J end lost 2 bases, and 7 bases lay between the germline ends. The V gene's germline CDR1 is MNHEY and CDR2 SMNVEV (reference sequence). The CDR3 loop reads CASSLHRPYNSPLHF. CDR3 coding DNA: TGTGCCAGCAGTTTACACAGGCCCTATAATTCACCCCTCCACTTT.

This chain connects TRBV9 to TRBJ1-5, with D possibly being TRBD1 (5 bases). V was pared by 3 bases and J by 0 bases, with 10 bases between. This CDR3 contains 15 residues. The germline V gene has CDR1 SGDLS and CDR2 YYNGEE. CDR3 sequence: CASSEGLYSNQPQHF. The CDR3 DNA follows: TGTGCCAGCAGCGAGGGGCTTTATAGCAATCAGCCCCAGCATTTT.

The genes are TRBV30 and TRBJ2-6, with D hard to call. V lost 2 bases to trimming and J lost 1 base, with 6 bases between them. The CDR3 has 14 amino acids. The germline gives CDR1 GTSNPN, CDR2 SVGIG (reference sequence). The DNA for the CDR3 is TGTGCCTGGAGTCCCGGGTCTGGGGCCAACGTCCTGACTTTC. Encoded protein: CAWSPGSGANVLTF.

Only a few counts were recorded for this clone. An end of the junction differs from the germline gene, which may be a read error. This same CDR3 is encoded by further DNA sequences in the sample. CDR3 in amino acids: CASSQEAGNNQPQHF. The CDR3, as DNA: TGCGCCAGCAGCCAAGAAGCAGGAAATAATCAGCCCCAGCATTTT. The rearrangement joins TRBV7-9 to TRBJ1-5; the D is unclear. This CDR3 comprises 15 residues. Per germline, CDR1 SEHNR and CDR2 FQNEAQ (reference sequence).

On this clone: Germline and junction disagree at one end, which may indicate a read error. The CDR3 coding sequence is TGTGCCAGCAGCGGACAGCATTCACTCTTACTCTTC. Residues: CASSGQHSLLLF. The V gene is TRBV9, the J gene TRBJ2-1; weak D call: TRBD1 (5 bases). Germline V gives CDR1 SGDLS, CDR2 YYNGEE. The CDR3 spans 12 residues.

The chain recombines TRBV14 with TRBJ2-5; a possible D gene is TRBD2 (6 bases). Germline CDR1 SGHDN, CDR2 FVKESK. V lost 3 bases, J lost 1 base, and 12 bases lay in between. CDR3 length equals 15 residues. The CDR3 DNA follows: TGTGCCAGCAGCCAGGTATCGGGGGTCCAAGAGACCCAGTACTTC. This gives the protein CASSQVSGVQETQYF.

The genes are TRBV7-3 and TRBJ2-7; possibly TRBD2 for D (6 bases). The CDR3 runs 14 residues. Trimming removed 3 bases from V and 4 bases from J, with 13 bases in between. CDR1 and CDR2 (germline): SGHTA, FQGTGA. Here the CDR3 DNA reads TGTGCCAGCAGCTTTAGCGGAGAGGGGTACGAGCAGTACTTC. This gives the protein CASSFSGEGYEQYF.

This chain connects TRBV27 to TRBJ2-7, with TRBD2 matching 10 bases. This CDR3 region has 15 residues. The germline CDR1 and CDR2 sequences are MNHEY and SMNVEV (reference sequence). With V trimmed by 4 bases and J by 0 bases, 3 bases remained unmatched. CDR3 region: CASSCGLAASYEQYF. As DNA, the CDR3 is TGTGCCAGCAGTTGCGGACTAGCGGCCTCCTACGAGCAGTACTTC.

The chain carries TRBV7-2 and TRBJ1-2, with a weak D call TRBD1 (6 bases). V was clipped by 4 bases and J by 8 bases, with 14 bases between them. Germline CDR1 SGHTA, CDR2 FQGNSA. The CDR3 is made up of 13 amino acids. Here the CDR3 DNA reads TGTGCCAGCAGCTCCAGGGGCCTCTACGGCTACACCTTC. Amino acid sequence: CASSSRGLYGYTF.

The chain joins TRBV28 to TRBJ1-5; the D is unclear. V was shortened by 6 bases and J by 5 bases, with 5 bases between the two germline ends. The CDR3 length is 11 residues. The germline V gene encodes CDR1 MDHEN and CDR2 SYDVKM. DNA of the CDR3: TGTGCCAGCAGGACGGATCAGCCCCAGCATTTT. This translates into CASRTDQPQHF.

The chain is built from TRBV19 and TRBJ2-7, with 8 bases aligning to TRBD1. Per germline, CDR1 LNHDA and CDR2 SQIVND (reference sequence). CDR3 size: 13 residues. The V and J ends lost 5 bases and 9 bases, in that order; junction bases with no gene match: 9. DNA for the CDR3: TGTGCCAGTAGTCCGCCGGGACAGGTTTTGCAGTACTTC. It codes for CASSPPGQVLQYF.

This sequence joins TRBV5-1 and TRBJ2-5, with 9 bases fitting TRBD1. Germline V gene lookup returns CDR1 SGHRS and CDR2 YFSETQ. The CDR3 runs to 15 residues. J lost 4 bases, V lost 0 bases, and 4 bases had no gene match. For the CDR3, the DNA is TGCGCCAGCAGCTTGGCCACGACAGGGGGAGAGACCCAGTACTTC. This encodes CASSLATTGGETQYF.

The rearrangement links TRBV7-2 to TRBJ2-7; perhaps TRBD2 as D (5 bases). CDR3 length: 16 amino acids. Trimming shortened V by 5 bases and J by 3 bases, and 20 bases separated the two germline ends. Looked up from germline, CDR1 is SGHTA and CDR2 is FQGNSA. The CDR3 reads CASSAKPTSPDYEQYF. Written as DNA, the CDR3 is TGTGCCAGCAGCGCAAAGCCTACTAGTCCGGACTACGAGCAGTACTTC.

The CDR3 sequence is CASSQPEYRDRANYGYTF. DNA for the CDR3: TGTGCCAGCAGCCAACCCGAATACCGGGACCGCGCTAACTATGGCTACACCTTC. The chain uses TRBV4-2 and TRBJ1-2, with D maybe TRBD1 (5 bases). Germline V gives CDR1 LGHNA, CDR2 YNFKEQ. The ends were cut back, 2 bases at V and 0 bases at J, with 19 bases in the middle. CDR3 length equals 18 residues.

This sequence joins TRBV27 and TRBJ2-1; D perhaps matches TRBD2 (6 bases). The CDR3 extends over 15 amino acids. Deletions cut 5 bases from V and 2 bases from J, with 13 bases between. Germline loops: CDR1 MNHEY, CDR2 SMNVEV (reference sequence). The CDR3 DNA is TGTGCCAGCAGTCCTCGGGAGAGCCCCTACAATGAGCAGTTCTTC. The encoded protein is CASSPRESPYNEQFF.

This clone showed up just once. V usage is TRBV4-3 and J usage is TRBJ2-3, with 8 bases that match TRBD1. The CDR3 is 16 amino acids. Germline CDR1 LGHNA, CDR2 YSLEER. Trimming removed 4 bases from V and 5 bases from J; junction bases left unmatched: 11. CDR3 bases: TGCGCCAGCAGCCTCGTGCAGGACAGGGATGGAGATACGCAGTATTTT. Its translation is CASSLVQDRDGDTQYF.

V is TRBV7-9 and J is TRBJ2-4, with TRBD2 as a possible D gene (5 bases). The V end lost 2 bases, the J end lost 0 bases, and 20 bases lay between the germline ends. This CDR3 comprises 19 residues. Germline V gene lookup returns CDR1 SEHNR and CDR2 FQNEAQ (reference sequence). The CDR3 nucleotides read TGTGCCAGCAGCTTAATTATTCGTAGAGGGAGTACAGCCAAAAACATTCAGTACTTC. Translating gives CASSLIIRRGSTAKNIQYF. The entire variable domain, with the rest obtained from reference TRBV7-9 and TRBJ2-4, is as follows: DTGVSQNPRHKITKRGQNVTFRCDPISEHNRLYWYRQTLGQGPEFLTYFQNEAQLEKSRLLSDRFSAERPKGSFSTLEIQRTEQGDSAMYLCASSLIIRRGSTAKNIQYFGAGTRLSVL.

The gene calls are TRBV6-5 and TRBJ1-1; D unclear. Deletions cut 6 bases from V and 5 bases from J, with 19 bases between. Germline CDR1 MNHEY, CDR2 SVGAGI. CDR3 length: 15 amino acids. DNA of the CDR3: TGTGCCAGCAGCCCTCGCGCCGTACTTTCAACTGAAGCTTTCTTT. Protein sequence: CASSPRAVLSTEAFF.

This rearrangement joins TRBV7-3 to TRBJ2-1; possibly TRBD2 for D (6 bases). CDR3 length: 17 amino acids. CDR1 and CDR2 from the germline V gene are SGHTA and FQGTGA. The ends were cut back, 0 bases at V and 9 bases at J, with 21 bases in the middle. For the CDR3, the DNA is TGTGCCAGCAGCTTAACCCCTATAGAACGGGAGTACCCTGAGCAGTTCTTC. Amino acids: CASSLTPIEREYPEQFF.

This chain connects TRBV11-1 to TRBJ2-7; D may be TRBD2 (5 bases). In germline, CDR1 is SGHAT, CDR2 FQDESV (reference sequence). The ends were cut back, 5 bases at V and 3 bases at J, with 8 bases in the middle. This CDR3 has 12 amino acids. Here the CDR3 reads CASSIRDYEQYF. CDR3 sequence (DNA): TGTGCCAGCAGCATCCGGGACTACGAGCAGTACTTC.

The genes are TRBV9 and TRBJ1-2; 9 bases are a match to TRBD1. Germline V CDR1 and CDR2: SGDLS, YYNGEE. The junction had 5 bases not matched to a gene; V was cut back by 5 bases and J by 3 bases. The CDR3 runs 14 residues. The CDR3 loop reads CASRAGTGYYGYTF. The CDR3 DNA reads TGTGCCAGCAGGGCTGGGACAGGGTACTATGGCTACACCTTC.